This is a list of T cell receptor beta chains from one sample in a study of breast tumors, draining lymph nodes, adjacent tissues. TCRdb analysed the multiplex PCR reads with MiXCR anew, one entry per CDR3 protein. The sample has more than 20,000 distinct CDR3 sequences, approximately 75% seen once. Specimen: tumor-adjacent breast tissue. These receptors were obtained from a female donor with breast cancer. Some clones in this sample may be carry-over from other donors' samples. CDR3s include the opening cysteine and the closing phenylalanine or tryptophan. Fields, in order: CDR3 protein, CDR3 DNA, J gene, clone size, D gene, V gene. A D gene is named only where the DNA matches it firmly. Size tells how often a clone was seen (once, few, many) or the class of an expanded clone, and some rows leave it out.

cdr3_aa: CATTFDTEAFF
cdr3_nt: TGTGCCACCACATTTGACACTGAAGCTTTCTTT
j_call: TRBJ1-1
clone_size: NA
d_call: NA
v_call: TRBV6-2/TRBV6-3

cdr3_aa: CASSPGAGGVRANEKLFF
cdr3_nt: TGTGCCAGCAGCCCGGGAGCAGGGGGCGTTAGGGCTAATGAAAAACTGTTTTTT
j_call: TRBJ1-4
clone_size: NA
d_call: TRBD1
v_call: TRBV9

cdr3_aa: CASTRLAGGNYNEQFF
cdr3_nt: TGTGCCAGCACCCGACTAGCGGGGGGGAACTACAATGAGCAGTTCTTC
j_call: TRBJ2-1
clone_size: medium-sized
d_call: TRBD2
v_call: TRBV7-8

cdr3_aa: CASSDRNTIYF
cdr3_nt: TGTGCCAGCAGTGACAGAAACACCATATATTTT
j_call: TRBJ1-3
clone_size: NA
d_call: NA
v_call: TRBV6-5

cdr3_aa: CASSSEGGYTF
cdr3_nt: TGTGCCAGCAGCTCGGAGGGGGGCTACACCTTC
j_call: TRBJ1-2
clone_size: medium-sized
d_call: NA
v_call: TRBV7-9

cdr3_aa: CASSLDGGGMETQYF
cdr3_nt: TGTGCCAGCAGCTTAGATGGCGGGGGGATGGAGACCCAGTACTTC
j_call: TRBJ2-5
clone_size: many
d_call: TRBD2
v_call: TRBV7-8

cdr3_aa: CASSRTFNYGYTF
cdr3_nt: TGCGCCAGCAGCCGGACGTTTAACTATGGCTACACCTTC
j_call: TRBJ1-2
clone_size: NA
d_call: NA
v_call: TRBV5-1

cdr3_aa: CASSAASGGYNEQFF
cdr3_nt: TGTGCCAGCAGTGCGGCCAGCGGGGGCTACAATGAGCAGTTCTTC
j_call: TRBJ2-1
clone_size: NA
d_call: TRBD2
v_call: TRBV6-1

cdr3_aa: CATSRDRGSFEQYF
cdr3_nt: TGTGCCACCAGCAGAGACAGGGGTAGCTTCGAGCAGTACTTC
j_call: TRBJ2-7
clone_size: NA
d_call: NA
v_call: TRBV15

cdr3_aa: CASIHDGDYEQYF
cdr3_nt: TGTGCCAGCATCCACGACGGAGACTACGAGCAGTACTTC
j_call: TRBJ2-7
clone_size: NA
d_call: NA
v_call: TRBV28

cdr3_aa: CASSFDGISGNTIYF
cdr3_nt: TGTGCCAGCAGTTTCGATGGGATAAGCGGAAACACCATATATTTT
j_call: TRBJ1-3
clone_size: NA
d_call: NA
v_call: TRBV12-3/TRBV12-4

cdr3_aa: CASSQEDFYKTQYF
cdr3_nt: TGCGCCAGCAGCCAAGAGGACTTTTATAAGACCCAGTACTTC
j_call: TRBJ2-5
clone_size: medium-sized
d_call: NA
v_call: TRBV4-1

cdr3_aa: CASSLLGRDYGYTF
cdr3_nt: TGCGCCAGCAGCTTGTTGGGGAGGGACTATGGCTACACCTTC
j_call: TRBJ1-2
clone_size: few
d_call: NA
v_call: TRBV5-1

cdr3_aa: CASSQDLTGKDEKLFF
cdr3_nt: TGTGCCAGCAGCCAAGATCTTACAGGGAAGGATGAAAAACTGTTTTTT
j_call: TRBJ1-4
clone_size: many
d_call: NA
v_call: TRBV14

cdr3_aa: CASSYSSTGLNSPLHF
cdr3_nt: TGTGCCAGCAGTTACTCTTCCACAGGATTAAATTCACCCCTCCACTTT
j_call: TRBJ1-6
clone_size: NA
d_call: NA
v_call: TRBV7-6

cdr3_aa: CASSIASTFYNEQFF
cdr3_nt: TGTGCCAGTAGTATAGCCTCGACTTTCTACAATGAGCAGTTCTTC
j_call: TRBJ2-1
clone_size: NA
d_call: NA
v_call: TRBV19

cdr3_aa: CTTSSRGSEDTQYF
cdr3_nt: TGTACCACCAGCAGTCGCGGGAGCGAGGATACGCAGTATTTT
j_call: TRBJ2-3
clone_size: many
d_call: TRBD2
v_call: TRBV15

cdr3_aa: CASSEVGREQFF
cdr3_nt: TGTGCCAGCAGTGAAGTAGGGAGAGAGCAGTTCTTC
j_call: TRBJ2-1
clone_size: NA
d_call: NA
v_call: TRBV2

cdr3_aa: CASRPYQETQYF
cdr3_nt: TGTGCCAGCAGGCCTTACCAAGAGACCCAGTACTTC
j_call: TRBJ2-5
clone_size: NA
d_call: NA
v_call: TRBV2

cdr3_aa: CASSQEGSETQYF
cdr3_nt: TGCGCCAGCAGCCAAGAAGGAAGCGAGACCCAGTACTTC
j_call: TRBJ2-5
clone_size: NA
d_call: NA
v_call: TRBV4-1

cdr3_aa: CASSETGLGKETQYF
cdr3_nt: TGTGCCAGCAGTGAGACAGGTTTGGGAAAAGAGACCCAGTACTTC
j_call: TRBJ2-5
clone_size: NA
d_call: NA
v_call: TRBV2

cdr3_aa: CASSSVTGVQETQYF
cdr3_nt: TGTGCCAGCAGCTCAGTTACAGGGGTGCAAGAGACCCAGTACTTC
j_call: TRBJ2-5
clone_size: NA
d_call: TRBD1
v_call: TRBV11-1